The clone carrying this T cell receptor (beta chain) was counted only a few times. Its antigen is undetermined. Unique molecular identifiers were used to barcode this TCRbeta library. MiXCR, run by TCRdb on the PCR reads, gives a single entry per CDR3 protein. The table has roughly 17,000 distinct CDR3 sequences, approximately 13% seen once. The data were taken from a study of T-cell reconstitution after alpha-beta-depleted transplantation in children. Study-wide findings and caveats: The main origin of T-cell counts and diversity one year after transplant was newly produced T cells. Surviving recipient T cells and thymic progenitors underlay high day-60 TCRbeta diversity in some patients. At around two months after transplant, the alpha-beta T cells were reportedly derived from several hundred expanded clones that came from non-depleted graft cells.

V shed 5 bases and J 4 bases; nucleotides not matched to a gene: 8. Germline V gene sequence: CDR1 MNHEY, CDR2 SVGAGI. The CDR3 loop spans 15 amino acids. This sequence was found in a boy in the first two years of life who had a stem cell transplant for Wiskott-Aldrich syndrome, so the T cells may come from the graft donor. Sequencing was performed on PBMCs, mostly from graft donor cells, taken 180 days after TCRalphabeta/CD19-depleted stem cell transplant. The rearrangement joins TRBV6-5 to TRBJ1-1, with 9 bases aligning to TRBD1. The CDR3 coding sequence is TGTGCCAGCAGTCCATGGACAGGGGAGGCCACTGAAGCTTTCTTT. Amino acids: CASSPWTGEATEAFF.